The T cell receptor beta chain under discussion was sequenced for a study of cytomegalovirus exposure and HLA in healthy donors. The CDR3 length is 18 residues. CDR1 is LGHNA and CDR2 is YNFKEQ in the germline V gene. The PCR employed 60 Vbeta primers together with 13 Jbeta primers. Here immunoSEQ multiplex PCR was the method, and the copy in TCRdb shows in-frame clones only, minus some. The data hold some 110,000 clones, with approximately 69% observed a single time. Sequencing was done on a sample of PBMCs. V and J are TRBV4-2 and TRBJ2-5; TRBD1 matches at 9 bases. The J call may be mistaken, given a closer DNA end match to TRBJ2-7. The receptor comes from a woman in her fifties or sixties in good health and CMV-seropositive. The CDR3 bases are TGTGCCAGCAGCCAAGCTTTTCTACCGGGACAGGGTCACTACGAGCAGTACTTC. Translating it yields CASSQAFLPGQGHYEQYF.